This TCR beta chain derives from a study of blood T cell repertoires in COVID-19. The wider study: Sites across the United States, Italy and Spain contributed samples from acute and convalescent COVID-19. PBMCs, B-cell-depleted T cells, or T cells were the source of the cDNA or gDNA that made up the material.

Profiled with immunoSEQ multiplex PCR; TCRdb holds only in-frame clones, not every one. The sample has over 150,000 clones; approximately 83% are singletons. CDR3 length: 14 amino acids. CDR1 and CDR2 (germline): LGHDT, YNNKEL (reference sequence). The J segment lost 5 bases and the V segment lost 4 bases, leaving 7 bases of the junction unmatched. The sequencing input was peripheral blood. The source of this sequence is an older woman with acute or convalescent COVID-19. The rearrangement uses TRBV3-1 (or the pseudogene TRBV3-2) and TRBJ1-2; TRBD1 matches 7 bases. The CDR3 spells CASSPLDRAYGYTF. The CDR3 DNA follows: TGTGCCAGCAGCCCGCTCGACAGGGCTTATGGCTACACCTTC.